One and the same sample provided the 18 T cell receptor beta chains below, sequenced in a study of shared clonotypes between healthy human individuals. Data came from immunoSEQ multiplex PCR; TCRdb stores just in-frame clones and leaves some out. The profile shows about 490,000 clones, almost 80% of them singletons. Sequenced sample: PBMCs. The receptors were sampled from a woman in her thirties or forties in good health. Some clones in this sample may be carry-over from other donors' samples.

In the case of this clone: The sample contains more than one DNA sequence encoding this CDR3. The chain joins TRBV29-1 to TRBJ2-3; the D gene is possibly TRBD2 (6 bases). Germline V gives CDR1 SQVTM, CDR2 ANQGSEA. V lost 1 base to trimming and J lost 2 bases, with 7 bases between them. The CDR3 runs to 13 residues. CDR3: CSVEGGATDTQYF. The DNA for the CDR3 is TGCAGCGTTGAAGGCGGGGCCACAGATACGCAGTATTTT.

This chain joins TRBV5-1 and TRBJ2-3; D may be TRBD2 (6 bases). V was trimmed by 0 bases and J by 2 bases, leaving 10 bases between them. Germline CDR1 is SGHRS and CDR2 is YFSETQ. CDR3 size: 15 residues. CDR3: CASSLVAGNTDTQYF. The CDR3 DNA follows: TGCGCCAGCAGCTTGGTTGCGGGGAACACAGATACGCAGTATTTT.

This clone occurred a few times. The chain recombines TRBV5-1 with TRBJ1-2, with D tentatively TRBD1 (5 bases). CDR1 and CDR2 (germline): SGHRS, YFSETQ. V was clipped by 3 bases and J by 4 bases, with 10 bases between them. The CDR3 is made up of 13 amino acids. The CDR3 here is CASSYGASYGYTF. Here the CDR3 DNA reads TGCGCCAGCAGCTACGGGGCCAGCTATGGCTACACCTTC.

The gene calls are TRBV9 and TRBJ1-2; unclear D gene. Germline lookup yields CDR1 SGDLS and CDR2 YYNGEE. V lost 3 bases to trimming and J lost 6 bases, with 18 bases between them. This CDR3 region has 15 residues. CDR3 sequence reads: CASSALHMGGDGYTF. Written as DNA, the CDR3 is TGTGCCAGCAGCGCTCTCCACATGGGCGGGGATGGCTACACCTTC.

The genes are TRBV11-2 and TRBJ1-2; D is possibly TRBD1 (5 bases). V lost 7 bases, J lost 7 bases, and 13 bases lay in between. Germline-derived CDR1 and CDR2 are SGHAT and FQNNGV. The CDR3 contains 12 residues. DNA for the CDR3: TGTGCCAGCACCCGGGACGTTGGTGGCTACACCTTC. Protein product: CASTRDVGGYTF.

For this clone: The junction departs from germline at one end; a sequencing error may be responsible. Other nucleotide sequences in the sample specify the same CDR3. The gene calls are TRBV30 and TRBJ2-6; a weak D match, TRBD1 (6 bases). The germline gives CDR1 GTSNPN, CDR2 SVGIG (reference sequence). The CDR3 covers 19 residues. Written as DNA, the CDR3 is TGTGCCTGGCAACGAACAGGGCGTCCAATATTTTCTGGAGCCAACGTCCTGACTTTC. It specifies CAWQRTGRPIFSGANVLTF.

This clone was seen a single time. The CDR3 DNA reads as TGTGCCAGTATTGAGGGGACTAGCGAGCGGGGCTCCTACAATGAGCAGTTCTTC. This codes for CASIEGTSERGSYNEQFF. V and J are TRBV19 and TRBJ2-1; TRBD2 aligns across 10 bases. V shed 7 bases and J 0 bases; nucleotides not matched to a gene: 12. Per the germline V gene, CDR1 is LNHDA and CDR2 is SQIVND (reference sequence). This CDR3 has 18 amino acids. Full variable domain (rest looked up from reference TRBV19 and TRBJ2-1): DGGITQSPKYLFRKEGQNVTLSCEQNLNHDAMYWYRQDPGQGLRLIYYSQIVNDFQKGDIAEGYSVSREKKESFPLTVTSAQKNPTAFYLCASIEGTSERGSYNEQFFGPGTRLTVL.

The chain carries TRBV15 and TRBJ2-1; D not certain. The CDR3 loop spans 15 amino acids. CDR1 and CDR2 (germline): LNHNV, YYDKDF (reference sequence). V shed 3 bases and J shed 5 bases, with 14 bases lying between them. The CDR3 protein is CATSSGGDGHNEQFF. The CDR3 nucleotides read TGTGCCACCAGCAGTGGTGGGGATGGGCACAATGAGCAGTTCTTC.

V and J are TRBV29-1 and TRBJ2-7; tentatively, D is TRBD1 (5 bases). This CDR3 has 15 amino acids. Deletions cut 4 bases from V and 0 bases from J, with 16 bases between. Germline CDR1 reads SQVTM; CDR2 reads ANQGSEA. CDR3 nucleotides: TGCAGCGTTGGGGGTTTTGGGGCGAGCTCCTACGAGCAGTACTTC. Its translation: CSVGGFGASSYEQYF.

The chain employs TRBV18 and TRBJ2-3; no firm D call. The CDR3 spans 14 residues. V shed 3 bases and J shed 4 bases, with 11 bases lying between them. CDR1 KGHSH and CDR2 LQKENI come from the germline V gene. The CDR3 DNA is TGTGCCAGCTCACCGACCGCGGAGTCAGATACGCAGTATTTT. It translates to CASSPTAESDTQYF.

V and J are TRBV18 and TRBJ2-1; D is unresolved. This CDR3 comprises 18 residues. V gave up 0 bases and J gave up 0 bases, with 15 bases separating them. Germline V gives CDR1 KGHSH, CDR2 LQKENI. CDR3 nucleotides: TGTGCCAGCTCACCACCCCGGACCCCTTCTAGCTCCTACAATGAGCAGTTCTTC. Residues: CASSPPRTPSSSYNEQFF.

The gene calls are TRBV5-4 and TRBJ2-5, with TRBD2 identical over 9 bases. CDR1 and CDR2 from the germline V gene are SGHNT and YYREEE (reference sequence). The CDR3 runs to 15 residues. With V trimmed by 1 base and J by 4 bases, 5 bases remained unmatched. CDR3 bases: TGTGCCAGCAGCTTGAAACCGCGGGAGGGAGAGACCCAGTACTTC. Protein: CASSLKPREGETQYF.

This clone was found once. The CDR3 region is CASSADSQQPQHF. Here the CDR3 DNA reads TGCGCCAGCAGTGCGGACAGTCAACAGCCCCAGCATTTT. The chain links TRBV10-2 to TRBJ1-5, with D possibly being TRBD1 (6 bases). The CDR3 extends over 13 amino acids. Germline values: CDR1 WSHSY, CDR2 SAAADI. V shed 4 bases and J shed 7 bases, with 11 bases lying between them.

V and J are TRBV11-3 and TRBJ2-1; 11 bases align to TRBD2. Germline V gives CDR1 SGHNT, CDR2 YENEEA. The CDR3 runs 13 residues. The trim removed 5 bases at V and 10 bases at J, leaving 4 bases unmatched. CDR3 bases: TGTGCCAGCAGCCCCGGACTAGCGGGCGAGCAGTTCTTC. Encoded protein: CASSPGLAGEQFF.

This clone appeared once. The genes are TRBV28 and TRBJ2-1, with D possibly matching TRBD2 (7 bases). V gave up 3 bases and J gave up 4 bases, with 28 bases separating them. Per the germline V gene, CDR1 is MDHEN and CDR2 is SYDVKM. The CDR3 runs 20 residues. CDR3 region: CASSFLGQGKGEGRYNEQFF. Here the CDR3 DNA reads TGTGCCAGCAGTTTTTTGGGGCAGGGGAAGGGGGAGGGCCGGTACAATGAGCAGTTCTTC. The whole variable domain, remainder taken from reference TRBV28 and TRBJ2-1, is DVKVTQSSRYLVKRTGEKVFLECVQDMDHENMFWYRQDPGLGLRLIYFSYDVKMKEKGDIPEGYSVSREKKERFSLILESASTNQTSMYLCASSFLGQGKGEGRYNEQFFGPGTRLTVL.

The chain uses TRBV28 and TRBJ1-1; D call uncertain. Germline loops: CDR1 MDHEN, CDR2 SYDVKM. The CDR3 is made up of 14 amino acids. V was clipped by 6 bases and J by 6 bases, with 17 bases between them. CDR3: CASRRGRLGPEAFF. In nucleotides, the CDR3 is TGTGCCAGCAGAAGAGGAAGGTTAGGGCCTGAAGCTTTCTTT. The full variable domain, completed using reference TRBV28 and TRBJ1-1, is DVKVTQSSRYLVKRTGEKVFLECVQDMDHENMFWYRQDPGLGLRLIYFSYDVKMKEKGDIPEGYSVSREKKERFSLILESASTNQTSMYLCASRRGRLGPEAFFGQGTRLTVV.

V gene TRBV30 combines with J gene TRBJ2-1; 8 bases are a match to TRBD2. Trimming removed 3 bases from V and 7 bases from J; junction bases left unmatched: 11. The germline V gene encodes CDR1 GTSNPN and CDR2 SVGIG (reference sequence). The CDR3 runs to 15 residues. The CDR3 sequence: CAWRILGLASNEQFF. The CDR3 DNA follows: TGTGCCTGGAGGATCCTAGGACTAGCTTCAAATGAGCAGTTCTTC.

As DNA, the CDR3 is TGTGCCAGCAGTTCCCCCCGGCAGGGGAGGGCTAGCGGGAGAGCCGAGCAGTACTTC. Its translation is CASSSPRQGRASGRAEQYF. The genes are TRBV27 and TRBJ2-7; 10 nucleotides line up with TRBD2. This CDR3 is built from 19 residues. The junction had 21 bases not matched to a gene; V was cut back by 4 bases and J by 6 bases. Germline loops: CDR1 MNHEY, CDR2 SMNVEV (reference sequence).